The subject of this entry is one TCR beta chain. The antigen remains unidentified. The data originate from a study of CD8 T cells in Susac syndrome. Regarding the study as a whole: The relatively small number of individuals in the TCR sequencing and HLA analysis was acknowledged by the study.

Germline V CDR1 and CDR2: SGDLS, YYNGEE. CDR3 length: 14 amino acids. V was clipped by 2 bases and J by 4 bases, with 10 bases between them. TEMRA cells were enriched by FACS, while CD8+ and CD4+ T cells were obtained through a negative isolation that was performed magnetically. Random hexamers were used to reverse transcribe the RNA input (roughly 0.5 to 1 ug). It was immunoSEQ multiplex PCR that amplified TCR beta CDR3 across 54 Vbeta and 13 Jbeta. MiXCR was run by TCRdb on the immunoSEQ multiplex PCR reads, yielding one entry per CDR3 protein. The table lists approximately 160,000 distinct CDR3 sequences, 92% of them singletons, with roughly 0.08% in the top ten.

This clonotype was obtained from a human donor in good health. The rearrangement uses TRBV9 and TRBJ1-5; D gene uncertain. Sample: CD4+ T cells from PBMCs. CDR3: CASSVGGLNQPQHF. DNA for the CDR3: TGTGCCAGCAGCGTGGGAGGGCTTAATCAGCCCCAGCATTTT.